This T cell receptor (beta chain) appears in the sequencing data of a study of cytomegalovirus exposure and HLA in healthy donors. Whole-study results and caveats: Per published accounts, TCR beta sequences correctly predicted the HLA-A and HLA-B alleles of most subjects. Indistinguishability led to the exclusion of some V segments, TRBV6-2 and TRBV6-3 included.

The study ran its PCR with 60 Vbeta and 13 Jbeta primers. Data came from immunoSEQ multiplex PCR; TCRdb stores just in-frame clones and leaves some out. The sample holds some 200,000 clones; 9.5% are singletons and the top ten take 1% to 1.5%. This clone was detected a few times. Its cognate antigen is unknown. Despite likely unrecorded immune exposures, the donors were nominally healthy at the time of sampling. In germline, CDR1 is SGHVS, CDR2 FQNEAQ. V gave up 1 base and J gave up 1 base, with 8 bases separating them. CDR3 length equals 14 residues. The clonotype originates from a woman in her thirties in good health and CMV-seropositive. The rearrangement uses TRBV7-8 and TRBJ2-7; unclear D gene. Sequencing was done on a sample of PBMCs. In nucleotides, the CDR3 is TGTGCCAGCAGCTTAGGAGGAGAGTCCTACGAGCAGTACTTC. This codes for CASSLGGESYEQYF.